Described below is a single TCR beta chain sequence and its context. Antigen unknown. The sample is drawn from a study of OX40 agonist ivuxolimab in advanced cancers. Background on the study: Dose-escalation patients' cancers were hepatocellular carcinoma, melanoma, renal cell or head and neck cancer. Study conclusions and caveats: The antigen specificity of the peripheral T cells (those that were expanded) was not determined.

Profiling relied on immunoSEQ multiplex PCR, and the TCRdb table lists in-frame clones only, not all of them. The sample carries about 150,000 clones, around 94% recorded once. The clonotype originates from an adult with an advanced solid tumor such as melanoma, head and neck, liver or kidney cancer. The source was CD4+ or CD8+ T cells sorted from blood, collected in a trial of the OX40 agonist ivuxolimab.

CDR3 DNA: TGTGCCATCAGTGGGCCATCACGGGGCTACACCTTC. Amino acid sequence: CAISGPSRGYTF. This chain links TRBV10-3 with TRBJ1-2; D uncertain. The ends were cut back, 4 bases at V and 8 bases at J, with 11 bases in the middle. In germline, CDR1 is ENHRY, CDR2 SYGVKD. CDR3 size: 12 residues.